A selection of T cell receptor beta chains follows, all from one sample in a study of regulatory T cells in long-lasting Graves disease. MiXCR was run by TCRdb on the multiplex PCR reads, yielding one entry per CDR3 protein. The data contain roughly 530,000 distinct CDR3 sequences, roughly a sixth of them seen just once; the ten biggest clones take up roughly 25%. This sample also belongs to another study, concerning T cells in Graves' hyperthyroidism and ophthalmopathy.

This material consisted of peripheral blood mononuclear cells (PBMCs), taken at new diagnosis, from a patient treated with antithyroid drugs. The receptors originated from a woman in her forties or fifties with Graves disease. Each CDR3 is given with its conserved first and last residue. The D gene is left open where the match is weak. Part of the rows lack a size; the others show once, few, many or a class for expanded clones.

size: many; J: TRBJ1-1; V: TRBV13; D: NA; CDR3: CASSLSPGMGMNTEAFF; DNA: TGTGCCAGCAGCTTAAGCCCGGGGATGGGGATGAACACTGAAGCTTTCTTT
size: NA; J: TRBJ2-5; V: TRBV29-1; D: NA; CDR3: CSVGADFQETQYF; DNA: TGCAGCGTAGGAGCAGATTTTCAAGAGACCCAGTACTTC
size: many; J: TRBJ1-1; V: TRBV5-6; D: TRBD1; CDR3: CASSQQGASTEAFF; DNA: TGTGCCAGCAGCCAACAGGGGGCAAGCACTGAAGCTTTCTTT
size: NA; J: TRBJ1-3; V: TRBV30; D: NA; CDR3: CAWRDRASSGNTIYF; DNA: TGTGCCTGGAGGGACCGGGCCAGCTCTGGAAACACCATATATTTT
size: many; J: TRBJ1-1; V: TRBV28; D: NA; CDR3: CASSFSGLREAFF; DNA: TGTGCCAGCAGTTTTTCAGGGCTCAGGGAAGCTTTCTTT
size: many; J: TRBJ2-5; V: TRBV7-8; D: NA; CDR3: CASSRSLETQYF; DNA: TGTGCCAGCAGCCGATCTTTGGAGACCCAGTACTTC
size: many; J: TRBJ2-7; V: TRBV13; D: NA; CDR3: CASSLVSPGDEQYF; DNA: TGTGCCAGCAGCTTAGTTAGCCCTGGGGACGAGCAGTACTTC
size: few; J: TRBJ2-4; V: TRBV10-2; D: NA; CDR3: CASSEDGWAKNIQYF; DNA: TGCGCCAGCAGTGAAGACGGTTGGGCCAAAAACATTCAGTACTTC
size: many; J: TRBJ2-3; V: TRBV3-1; D: NA; CDR3: CASSVGTTSTDTQYF; DNA: TGTGCCAGCAGCGTCGGGACGACTAGCACAGATACGCAGTATTTT
size: few; J: TRBJ2-2; V: TRBV2; D: TRBD2; CDR3: CASKLAGYDGELFF; DNA: TGTGCCAGCAAACTAGCGGGGTACGACGGGGAGCTGTTTTTT
size: many; J: TRBJ1-2; V: TRBV6-1; D: TRBD1; CDR3: CASTTGQGANGYTF; DNA: TGTGCCAGCACTACCGGACAGGGGGCAAATGGCTACACCTTC
size: NA; J: TRBJ2-5; V: TRBV5-1; D: TRBD2; CDR3: CASSTTSGGLETQYF; DNA: TGCGCCAGCAGCACAACTAGCGGGGGTTTGGAGACCCAGTACTTC
size: many; J: TRBJ1-5; V: TRBV18; D: TRBD1; CDR3: CASSPYPGQGEQPQHF; DNA: TGTGCCAGCTCGCCTTATCCGGGACAGGGAGAACAGCCCCAGCATTTT
size: many; J: TRBJ1-6; V: TRBV6-1; D: NA; CDR3: CASSEGQELIPPLHF; DNA: TGTGCCAGCAGTGAAGGTCAAGAATTGATCCCACCCCTCCACTTT
size: many; J: TRBJ2-3; V: TRBV20-1; D: NA; CDR3: CSARGRSASTDTQYF; DNA: TGCAGTGCTAGAGGGCGCAGCGCCAGCACAGATACGCAGTATTTT
size: many; J: TRBJ2-7; V: TRBV11-2; D: NA; CDR3: CASSLGVEIRDYEQYF; DNA: TGTGCCAGCAGCTTAGGCGTGGAAATTCGGGATTACGAGCAGTACTTC
size: NA; J: TRBJ1-4; V: TRBV11-2; D: NA; CDR3: CASSPRGTTNEKLFF; DNA: TGTGCCAGCAGCCCCCGAGGGACAACTAATGAAAAACTGTTTTTT
size: many; J: TRBJ1-2; V: TRBV2; D: TRBD1; CDR3: CASSLTTGLDGYTF; DNA: TGTGCCAGCAGTCTAACGACAGGGCTCGATGGCTACACCTTC
size: few; J: TRBJ2-1; V: TRBV29-1; D: NA; CDR3: CSVGAVQSYNEQFF; DNA: TGCAGCGTGGGGGCTGTACAATCCTACAATGAGCAGTTCTTC
size: NA; J: TRBJ1-5; V: TRBV20-1; D: NA; CDR3: CSGREGNQPQHF; DNA: TGCAGTGGACGGGAGGGCAATCAGCCCCAGCATTTT
size: few; J: TRBJ1-5; V: TRBV30; D: NA; CDR3: CAWSVFPGGVNQPQHF; DNA: TGTGCCTGGAGTGTATTCCCCGGGGGCGTCAATCAGCCCCAGCATTTT
size: NA; J: TRBJ2-2; V: TRBV12-3/TRBV12-4; D: NA; CDR3: CASSSDVWTAFTGELFF; DNA: TGTGCCAGCAGTTCAGATGTCTGGACAGCATTCACCGGGGAGCTGTTTTTT
size: NA; J: TRBJ2-7; V: TRBV19; D: NA; CDR3: CASSSGHLSGQYF; DNA: TGTGCCAGTAGTAGCGGTCATCTTTCAGGGCAGTACTTC
size: NA; J: TRBJ2-5; V: TRBV12-3/TRBV12-4; D: TRBD2; CDR3: CASSLWLAGEETQYF; DNA: TGTGCCAGCAGTTTATGGCTAGCGGGGGAAGAGACCCAGTACTTC
size: NA; J: TRBJ2-7; V: TRBV5-1; D: NA; CDR3: CASSPSDYLYEQYF; DNA: TGCGCCAGCAGCCCTTCGGATTATCTTTACGAGCAGTACTTC
size: many; J: TRBJ2-5; V: TRBV20-1; D: NA; CDR3: CSAIRHQETQYF; DNA: TGCAGTGCTATTCGGCACCAAGAGACCCAGTACTTC
size: many; J: TRBJ2-5; V: TRBV6-4; D: TRBD2; CDR3: CASARLAGAQETQYF; DNA: TGTGCCAGCGCCCGACTAGCGGGAGCCCAAGAGACCCAGTACTTC
size: many; J: TRBJ2-6; V: TRBV6-2/TRBV6-3; D: NA; CDR3: CASSYRGQSSSGANVLTF; DNA: TGTGCCAGCAGTTACAGAGGACAGAGTAGCTCTGGGGCCAACGTCCTGACTTTC
size: many; J: TRBJ2-5; V: TRBV12-3/TRBV12-4; D: NA; CDR3: CASSPFRDFQETQYF; DNA: TGTGCCAGCAGTCCTTTCCGGGACTTCCAAGAGACCCAGTACTTC
size: many; J: TRBJ1-2; V: TRBV30; D: TRBD1; CDR3: CAWSTGQGLTF; DNA: TGTGCCTGGAGTACCGGACAGGGGCTTACCTTC
size: many; J: TRBJ1-1; V: TRBV27; D: NA; CDR3: CASSSAGGWDTEAFF; DNA: TGTGCCAGCAGTTCGGCAGGCGGATGGGACACTGAAGCTTTCTTT
size: NA; J: TRBJ2-7; V: TRBV25-1; D: TRBD2; CDR3: CASSESSGGNEQYF; DNA: TGTGCCAGCAGTGAATCTAGCGGGGGTAACGAGCAGTACTTC
size: many; J: TRBJ2-2; V: TRBV2; D: NA; CDR3: CASRGTSAGELFF; DNA: TGTGCCAGCAGGGGGACATCAGCCGGGGAGCTGTTTTTT
size: many; J: TRBJ2-1; V: TRBV28; D: NA; CDR3: CASSSEDGYNEQFF; DNA: TGTGCCAGCAGTTCGGAGGACGGATACAATGAGCAGTTCTTC
size: few; J: TRBJ2-2; V: TRBV13; D: NA; CDR3: CASSPYGYLENTGELFF; DNA: TGTGCCAGCAGCCCATACGGGTACCTGGAGAACACCGGGGAGCTGTTTTTT
size: NA; J: TRBJ1-5; V: TRBV19; D: NA; CDR3: CASSIDQGHLNQPQHF; DNA: TGTGCCAGTAGTATAGATCAGGGACACCTCAATCAGCCCCAGCATTTT
size: NA; J: TRBJ1-1; V: TRBV7-9; D: TRBD1; CDR3: CASSSGQGSSAFF; DNA: TGTGCCAGCAGCTCAGGACAGGGCTCCTCGGCTTTCTTT
size: NA; J: TRBJ1-6; V: TRBV6-2/TRBV6-3; D: NA; CDR3: CASSYGFDLYNSPLHF; DNA: TGTGCCAGCAGTTACGGTTTTGATTTATATAATTCACCCCTCCACTTT
size: many; J: TRBJ1-1; V: TRBV18; D: NA; CDR3: CASSRSMNTEAFF; DNA: TGTGCCAGCTCACGAAGTATGAACACTGAAGCTTTCTTT
size: NA; J: TRBJ2-3; V: TRBV3-1; D: TRBD2; CDR3: CASSHPFGRGGRDTQYF; DNA: TGTGCCAGCAGCCACCCTTTCGGGCGGGGGGGCAGGGATACGCAGTATTTT
size: many; J: TRBJ1-4; V: TRBV12-3/TRBV12-4; D: NA; CDR3: CASNQDTSGKLFF; DNA: TGTGCCAGCAACCAGGACACGTCGGGAAAACTGTTTTTT